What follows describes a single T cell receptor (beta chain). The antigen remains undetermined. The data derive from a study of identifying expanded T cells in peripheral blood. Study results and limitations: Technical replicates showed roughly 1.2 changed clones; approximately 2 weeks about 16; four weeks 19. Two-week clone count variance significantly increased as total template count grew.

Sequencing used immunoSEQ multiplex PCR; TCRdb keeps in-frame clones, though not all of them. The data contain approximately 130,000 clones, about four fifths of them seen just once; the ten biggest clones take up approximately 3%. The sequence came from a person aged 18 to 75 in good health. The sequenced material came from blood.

Written as DNA, the CDR3 is TGTGCCAGCAGTATCGGGGGAGTCCACTCTGGGGCCAACGTCCTGACTTTC. Translating gives CASSIGGVHSGANVLTF. The chain uses TRBV28 and TRBJ2-6; perhaps TRBD2 as D (6 bases). Trimming shortened V by 5 bases and J by 0 bases, and 14 bases separated the two germline ends. The CDR3 loop spans 17 amino acids. The germline gives CDR1 MDHEN, CDR2 SYDVKM.